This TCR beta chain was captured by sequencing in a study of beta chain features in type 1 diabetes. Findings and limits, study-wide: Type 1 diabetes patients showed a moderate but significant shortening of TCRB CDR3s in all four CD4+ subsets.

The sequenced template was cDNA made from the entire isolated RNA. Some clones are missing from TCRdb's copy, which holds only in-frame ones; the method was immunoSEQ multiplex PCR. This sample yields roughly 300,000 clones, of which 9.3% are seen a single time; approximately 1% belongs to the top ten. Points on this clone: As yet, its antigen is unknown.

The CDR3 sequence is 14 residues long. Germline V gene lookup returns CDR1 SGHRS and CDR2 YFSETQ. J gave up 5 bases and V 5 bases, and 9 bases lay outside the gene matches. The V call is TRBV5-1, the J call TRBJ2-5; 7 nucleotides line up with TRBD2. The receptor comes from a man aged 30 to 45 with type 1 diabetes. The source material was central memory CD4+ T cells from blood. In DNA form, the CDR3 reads TGCGCCAGCAGAATTGGACTAGGTGGGGAGACCCAGTACTTC. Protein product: CASRIGLGGETQYF.